The entry below describes one TCR beta chain. These data are taken from a study of blood T cell repertoires in COVID-19. Clones were read by immunoSEQ multiplex PCR, and TCRdb kept only the in-frame ones, dropping some. The sample shows fewer than 500,000 clones, 80% to 90% of them seen only once. The CDR3 runs to 14 residues. J was trimmed by 4 bases and V by 5 bases; bases with no gene match: 8. Germline V lookup: CDR1 MDHEN, CDR2 SYDVKM. The chain combines TRBV28 with TRBJ2-7; 7 bases are a match to TRBD2. The clonotype originates from a man in his thirties or forties who had recovered from COVID-19. Sample: PBMCs or T cells enriched from blood (not recorded which). As DNA, the CDR3 is TGTGCCAGCAGTGGGGGGGACCTAATATACGAGCAGTACTTC. Translating it yields CASSGGDLIYEQYF.